The 10 T cell receptor beta chains below come from one sample, sequenced in a study of identical twins. TCRdb reanalysed the 5' RACE reads using MiXCR and keeps one entry per CDR3 protein. The sample lists 450,000 or so distinct CDR3 sequences, 14% occurring once. Separately, the same data were catalogued under a study of yellow fever vaccine responses in identical twins.

Sequenced material: CD4+ T cells sorted from blood. Receptors originate from a woman between 18 and 30 years old in good health.

V and J are TRBV12-2 and TRBJ1-3. TRBV12-2 is shown as a pseudogene. This CDR3 is built from 17 residues. The CDR3 coding sequence is TGTGCAAGTCGCTCGCCCTCGGGAAGGATCTCAGGAAACACCATATATTTT. It encodes CASRSPSGRISGNTIYF.

This sequence joins TRBV3-1 and TRBJ2-1; tentative D call: TRBD2 (5 bases). This CDR3 is built from 15 residues. V dropped 0 bases and J dropped 6 bases, with 12 bases sitting between them. Germline CDR1 LGHDT, CDR2 YNNKEL (reference sequence). DNA for the CDR3: TGTGCCAGCAGCCAAGATAGGGCTAGCACCAATGAGCAGTTCTTC. Translation gives CASSQDRASTNEQFF.

This CDR3 reads CASSPNGGAHNEQFF. The CDR3 DNA reads TGTGCCAGCAGCCCCAACGGGGGAGCCCACAATGAGCAGTTCTTC. This chain links TRBV11-2 with TRBJ2-1, with a weak D call TRBD2 (6 bases). CDR3 length: 15 amino acids. V lost 5 bases and J 5 bases, leaving 16 bases between the germline ends. Germline V CDR1 and CDR2: SGHAT, FQNNGV.

The chain combines TRBV20-1 with TRBJ2-7; D not certain. Germline values: CDR1 DFQATT, CDR2 SNEGSKA (reference sequence). Trimming removed 5 bases at V and 5 bases at J, with 16 bases between. This CDR3 contains 13 residues. CDR3 sequence: CSAPGLVGHEQYF. In DNA, the CDR3 is TGCAGTGCTCCTGGGCTGGTAGGCCACGAGCAGTACTTC.

The chain recombines TRBV2 with TRBJ2-3; no definite D call. This CDR3 is 12 amino acids long. The germline CDR1 and CDR2 sequences are SNHLY and FYNNEI. With 1 base removed from V and 5 bases from J, the gap between germline ends came to 4 bases. CDR3 region: CASSEGVDTQYF. The CDR3, as DNA: TGTGCCAGCAGTGAAGGAGTAGATACGCAGTATTTT.

This rearrangement joins TRBV10-2 to TRBJ2-1; TRBD2 matches 7 bases. From germline, CDR1 is WSHSY and CDR2 SAAADI. J lost 4 bases, V lost 3 bases, and 6 bases had no gene match. This CDR3 region has 15 residues. Written as DNA, the CDR3 is TGCGCCAGCAGTGACGTGGCGGGGGTTTACAATGAGCAGTTCTTC. This sequence encodes CASSDVAGVYNEQFF.

The V call is TRBV12-3 or TRBV12-4, the J call TRBJ2-3; 16 bases are a match to TRBD2. The CDR3 length is 17 residues. V was clipped by 5 bases and J by 4 bases; unmatched bases: 6. The CDR3 sequence is CASSLGTSGRAADTQYF. DNA of the CDR3: TGTGCCAGCAGTCTCGGGACTAGCGGGAGGGCCGCAGATACGCAGTATTTT.

The V gene is TRBV27, the J gene TRBJ2-1; D is possibly TRBD2 (5 bases). Germline V gene data show CDR1 as MNHEY and CDR2 as SMNVEV (reference sequence). This CDR3 region has 13 residues. The V gene lost 3 bases and the J gene lost 8 bases, with 11 bases spanning the gap. CDR3 bases: TGTGCCAGCAGTTTTGAGGGTATGGATGAGCAGTTCTTC. Residues: CASSFEGMDEQFF.

The chain is built from TRBV19 and TRBJ2-1; TRBD2 aligns across 7 bases. Germline loops: CDR1 LNHDA, CDR2 SQIVND (reference sequence). The CDR3 covers 14 residues. Losses at the gene ends were 8 bases for V and 0 bases for J; bases not matched to a gene: 4. CDR3 in amino acids: CASGASGSYNEQFF. The DNA for the CDR3 is TGTGCCAGTGGCGCTAGCGGCTCCTACAATGAGCAGTTCTTC.

This clonotype was seen only a few times. The chain joins TRBV20-1 to TRBJ2-3; tentative D call: TRBD1 (5 bases). Germline CDR1 reads DFQATT; CDR2 reads SNEGSKA (reference sequence). This CDR3 is 14 amino acids long. Trimming pared 5 bases from V and 4 bases from J, leaving 16 bases between. The CDR3 loop reads CSAPDSWISDTQYF. The CDR3 coding sequence is TGCAGTGCTCCAGACAGCTGGATATCAGATACGCAGTATTTT.